This T cell receptor beta chain was observed in a study of response to subunit inactivated influenza vaccine. TCRdb re-analysed the RT-PCR reads in MiXCR, keeping a single row per CDR3 protein. This table holds around 760,000 distinct CDR3 sequences, approximately 15% found once. V was trimmed by 5 bases and J by 5 bases, leaving 16 bases between them. The CDR3 is 14 amino acids. CDR1 is DFQATT and CDR2 is SNEGSKA in the germline V gene (reference sequence). Study-wide findings and caveats: Authors suggested seasonal influenza vaccinations each recruit few new T cells.

This clonotype was detected many times. Its antigen remains unidentified. This TCR was sampled from a man aged 50 to 60 who received an inactivated influenza vaccine. The sequences come from PBMCs from blood, collected 14 to 15 days before vaccination. The rearrangement joins TRBV20-1 to TRBJ2-1, with D possibly being TRBD2 (6 bases). CDR3 amino acids: CSAYRLERNNEQFF. CDR3 DNA sequence: TGCAGTGCTTACCGACTAGAACGGAACAATGAGCAGTTCTTC.